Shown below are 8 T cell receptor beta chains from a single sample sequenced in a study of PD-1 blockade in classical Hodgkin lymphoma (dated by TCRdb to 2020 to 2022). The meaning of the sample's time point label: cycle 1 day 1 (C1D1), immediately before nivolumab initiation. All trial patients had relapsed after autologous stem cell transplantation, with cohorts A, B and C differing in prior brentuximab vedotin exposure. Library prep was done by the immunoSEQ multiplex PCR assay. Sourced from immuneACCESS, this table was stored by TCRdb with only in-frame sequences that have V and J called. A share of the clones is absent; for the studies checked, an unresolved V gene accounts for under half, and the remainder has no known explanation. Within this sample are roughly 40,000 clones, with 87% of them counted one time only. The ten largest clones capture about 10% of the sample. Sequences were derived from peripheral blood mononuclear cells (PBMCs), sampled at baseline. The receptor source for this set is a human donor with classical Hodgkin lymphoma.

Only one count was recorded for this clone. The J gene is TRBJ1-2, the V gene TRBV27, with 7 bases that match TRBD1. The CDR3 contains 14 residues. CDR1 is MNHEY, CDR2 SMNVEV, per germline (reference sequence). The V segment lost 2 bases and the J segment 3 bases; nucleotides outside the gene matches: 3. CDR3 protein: CASSLHTGDYGYTF. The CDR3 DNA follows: TGTGCCAGCAGTTTACATACAGGGGACTATGGCTACACCTTC.

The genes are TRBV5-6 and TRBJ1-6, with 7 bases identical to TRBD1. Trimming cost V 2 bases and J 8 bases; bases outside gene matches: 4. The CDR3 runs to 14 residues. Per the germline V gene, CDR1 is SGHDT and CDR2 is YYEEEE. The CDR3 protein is CASSFAGGYSPLHF. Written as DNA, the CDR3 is TGTGCCAGCAGCTTTGCAGGGGGATATTCACCCCTCCACTTT.

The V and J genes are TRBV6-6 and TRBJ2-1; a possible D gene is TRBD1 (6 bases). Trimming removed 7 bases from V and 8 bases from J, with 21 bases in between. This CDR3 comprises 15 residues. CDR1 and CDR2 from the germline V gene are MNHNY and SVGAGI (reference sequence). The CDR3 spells CASTTGTRSMHEQFF. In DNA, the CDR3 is TGTGCCAGCACAACCGGGACACGTTCCATGCATGAGCAGTTCTTC.

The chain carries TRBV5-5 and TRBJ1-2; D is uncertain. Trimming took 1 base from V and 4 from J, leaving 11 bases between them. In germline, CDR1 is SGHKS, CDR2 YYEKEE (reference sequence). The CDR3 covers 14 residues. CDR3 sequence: CASSLLRESYGYTF. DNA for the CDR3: TGTGCCAGCAGCTTGTTGCGGGAATCCTATGGCTACACCTTC.

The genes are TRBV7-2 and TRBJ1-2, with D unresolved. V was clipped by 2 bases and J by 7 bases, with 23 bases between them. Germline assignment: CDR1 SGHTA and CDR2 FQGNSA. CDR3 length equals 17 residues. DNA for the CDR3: TGTGCCAGCAGCTTAAGTTCCGTTGGATCCTTCTTGAGTGGCTACACCTTC. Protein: CASSLSSVGSFLSGYTF.

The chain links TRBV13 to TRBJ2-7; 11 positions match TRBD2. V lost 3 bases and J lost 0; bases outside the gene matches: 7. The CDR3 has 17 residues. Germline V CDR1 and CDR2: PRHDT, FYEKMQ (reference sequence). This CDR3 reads CASSFGLAGHSSYEQYF. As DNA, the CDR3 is TGTGCCAGCAGCTTCGGACTAGCGGGCCATAGCTCCTACGAGCAGTACTTC.

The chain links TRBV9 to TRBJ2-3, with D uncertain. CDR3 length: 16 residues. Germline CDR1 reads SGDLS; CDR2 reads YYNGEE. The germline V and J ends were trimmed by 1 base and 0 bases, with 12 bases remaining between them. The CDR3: CASSVMVGTSTDTQYF. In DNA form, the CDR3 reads TGTGCCAGCAGCGTAATGGTCGGTACTAGCACAGATACGCAGTATTTT.

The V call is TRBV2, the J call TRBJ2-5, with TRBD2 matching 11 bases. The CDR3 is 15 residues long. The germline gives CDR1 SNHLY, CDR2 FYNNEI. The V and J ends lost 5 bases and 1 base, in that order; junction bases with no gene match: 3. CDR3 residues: CASSLTSGAQETQYF. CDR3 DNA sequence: TGTGCCAGCAGTTTGACTAGCGGGGCCCAAGAGACCCAGTACTTC.